Given below is one T cell receptor (beta chain) in context. Its antigen is unknown. This entry comes from a study of OX40 agonist ivuxolimab in advanced cancers. Regarding the study as a whole: Expanded clones were, on average, more numerous among CD8+ T cells than CD4+. Near-lowest levels of clonal expansion characterized partial responders at 0.1-3.0 mg/kg. Dose levels from 0.1 to 3.0 mg/kg saw CD4+ and CD8+ blood T cells expand clonally by week 6.

The method was immunoSEQ multiplex PCR; TCRdb's version includes in-frame clones alone and lacks a portion of them. The sample holds about 31,000 clones; 82% are singletons and the top ten take approximately 21%. This CDR3 is 13 amino acids long. V shed 3 bases and J shed 3 bases, with 9 bases lying between them. Germline V CDR1 and CDR2: KGHSH, LQKENI. The sample in question was CD4+ or CD8+ T cells sorted from blood, obtained in a trial of the OX40 agonist ivuxolimab. The origin of this receptor is an adult with an advanced solid tumor such as melanoma, head and neck, liver or kidney cancer. V and J are TRBV18 and TRBJ2-7; D gene ambiguous. In DNA, the CDR3 is TGTGCCAGCTCACCGCAGGAATTCTACGAGCAGTACTTC. Residues: CASSPQEFYEQYF.